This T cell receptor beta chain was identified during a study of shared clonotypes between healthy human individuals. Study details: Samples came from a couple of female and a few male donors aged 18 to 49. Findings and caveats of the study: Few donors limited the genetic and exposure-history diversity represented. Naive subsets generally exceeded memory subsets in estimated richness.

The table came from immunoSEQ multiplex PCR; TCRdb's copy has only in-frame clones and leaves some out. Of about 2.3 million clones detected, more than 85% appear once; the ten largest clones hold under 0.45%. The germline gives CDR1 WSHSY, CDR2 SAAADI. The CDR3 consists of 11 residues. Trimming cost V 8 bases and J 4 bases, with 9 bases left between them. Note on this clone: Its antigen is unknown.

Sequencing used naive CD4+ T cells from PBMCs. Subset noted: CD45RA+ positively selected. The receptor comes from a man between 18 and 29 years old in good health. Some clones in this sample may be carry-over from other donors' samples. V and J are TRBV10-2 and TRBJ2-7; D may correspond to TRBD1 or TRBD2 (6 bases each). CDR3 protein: CASRGRYEQYF. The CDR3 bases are TGCGCCAGCCGGGGGCGGTACGAGCAGTACTTC.